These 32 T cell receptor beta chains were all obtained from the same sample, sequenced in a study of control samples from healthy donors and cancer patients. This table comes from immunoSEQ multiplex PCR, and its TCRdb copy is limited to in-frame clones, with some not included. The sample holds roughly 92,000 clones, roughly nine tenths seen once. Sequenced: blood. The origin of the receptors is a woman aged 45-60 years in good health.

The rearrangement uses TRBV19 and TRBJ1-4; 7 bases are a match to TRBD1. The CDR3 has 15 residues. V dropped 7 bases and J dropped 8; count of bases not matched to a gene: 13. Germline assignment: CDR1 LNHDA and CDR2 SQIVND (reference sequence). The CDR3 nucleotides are TGTGCCAGTATTAATCGACAGGGAGGGGACGAAAAACTGTTTTTT. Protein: CASINRQGGDEKLFF.

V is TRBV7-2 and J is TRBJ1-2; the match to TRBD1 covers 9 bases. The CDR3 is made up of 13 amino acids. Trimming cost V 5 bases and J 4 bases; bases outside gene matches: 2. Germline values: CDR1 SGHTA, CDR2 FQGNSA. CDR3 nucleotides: TGTGCCAGCAGCCAACAGGGGGCCTATGGCTACACCTTC. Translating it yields CASSQQGAYGYTF.

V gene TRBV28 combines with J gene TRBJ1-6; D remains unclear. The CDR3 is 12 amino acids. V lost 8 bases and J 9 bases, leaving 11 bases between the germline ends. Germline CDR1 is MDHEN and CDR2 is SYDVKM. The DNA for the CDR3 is TGTGCCAGCCGGGCTGACGCTTCACCCCTCCACTTT. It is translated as CASRADASPLHF.

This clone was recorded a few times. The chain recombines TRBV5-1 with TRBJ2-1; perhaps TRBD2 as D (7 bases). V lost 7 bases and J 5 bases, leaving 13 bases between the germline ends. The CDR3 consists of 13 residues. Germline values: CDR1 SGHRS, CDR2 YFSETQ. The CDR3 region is CASAAGANNEQFF. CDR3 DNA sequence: TGCGCCAGCGCCGCGGGGGCCAACAATGAGCAGTTCTTC.

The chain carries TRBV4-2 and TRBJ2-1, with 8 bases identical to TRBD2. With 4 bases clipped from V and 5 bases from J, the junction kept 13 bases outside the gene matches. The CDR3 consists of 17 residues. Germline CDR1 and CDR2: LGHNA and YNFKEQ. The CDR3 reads CASSPRPGGHPNNEQFF. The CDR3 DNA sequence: TGTGCCAGCAGCCCCCGCCCGGGGGGGCACCCTAACAATGAGCAGTTCTTC.

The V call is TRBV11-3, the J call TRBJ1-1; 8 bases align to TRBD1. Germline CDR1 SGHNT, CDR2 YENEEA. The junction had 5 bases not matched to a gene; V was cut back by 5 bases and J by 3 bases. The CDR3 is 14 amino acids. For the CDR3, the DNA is TGTGCCAGCAGCACCCAGGACAGGGACACTGAAGCTTTCTTT. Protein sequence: CASSTQDRDTEAFF.

The CDR3 is CASSVGHSSEAFF. In nucleotides, the CDR3 is TGCGCCAGCAGCGTAGGACACAGCAGTGAAGCTTTCTTT. J is TRBJ1-1 and V is TRBV5-1, with D possibly being TRBD1 (5 bases). The germline CDR1 and CDR2 sequences are SGHRS and YFSETQ. Trimming removed 4 bases at V and 7 bases at J, with 14 bases between. The CDR3 consists of 13 residues.

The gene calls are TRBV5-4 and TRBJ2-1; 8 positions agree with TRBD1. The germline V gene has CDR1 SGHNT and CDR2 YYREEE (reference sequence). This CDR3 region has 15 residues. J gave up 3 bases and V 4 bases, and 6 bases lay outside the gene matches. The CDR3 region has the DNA TGTGCCAGCAGCGCGGGACAGGAGAGCTACAATGAGCAGTTCTTC. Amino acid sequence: CASSAGQESYNEQFF.

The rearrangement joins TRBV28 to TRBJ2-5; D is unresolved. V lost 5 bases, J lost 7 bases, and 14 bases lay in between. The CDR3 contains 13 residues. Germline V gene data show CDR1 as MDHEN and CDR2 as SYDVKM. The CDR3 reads CASSSPEIRTQYF. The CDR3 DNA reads TGTGCCAGCAGTAGTCCCGAAATACGGACCCAGTACTTC.

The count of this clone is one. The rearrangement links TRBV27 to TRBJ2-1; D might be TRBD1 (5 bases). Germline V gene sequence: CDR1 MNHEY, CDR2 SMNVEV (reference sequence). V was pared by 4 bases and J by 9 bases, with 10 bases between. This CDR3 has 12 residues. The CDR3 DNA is TGTGCCAGCAGTTACCAGGGAACTGAGCAGTTCTTC. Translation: CASSYQGTEQFF.

CDR3 nucleotide sequence: TGCGCCAGCAGCCCCCCGTGGGGGCAGGGCAATGAGCAGTTCTTC. It is translated as CASSPPWGQGNEQFF. The chain is built from TRBV5-1 and TRBJ2-1; D perhaps matches TRBD1 (6 bases). V lost 4 bases to trimming and J lost 6 bases, with 17 bases between them. The CDR3 extends over 15 amino acids. Germline values: CDR1 SGHRS, CDR2 YFSETQ.

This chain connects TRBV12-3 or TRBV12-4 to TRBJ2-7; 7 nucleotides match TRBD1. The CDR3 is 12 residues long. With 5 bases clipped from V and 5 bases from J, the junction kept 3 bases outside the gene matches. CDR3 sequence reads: CASSHDRDEQYF. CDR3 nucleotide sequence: TGTGCCAGCAGTCACGACAGGGACGAGCAGTACTTC.

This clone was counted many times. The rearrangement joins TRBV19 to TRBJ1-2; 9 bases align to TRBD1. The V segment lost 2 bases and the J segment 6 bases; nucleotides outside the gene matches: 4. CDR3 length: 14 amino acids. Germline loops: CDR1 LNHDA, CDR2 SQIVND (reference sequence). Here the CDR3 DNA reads TGTGCCAGTAGTATACCCGGGACAGGGAATGGCTACACCTTC. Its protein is CASSIPGTGNGYTF.

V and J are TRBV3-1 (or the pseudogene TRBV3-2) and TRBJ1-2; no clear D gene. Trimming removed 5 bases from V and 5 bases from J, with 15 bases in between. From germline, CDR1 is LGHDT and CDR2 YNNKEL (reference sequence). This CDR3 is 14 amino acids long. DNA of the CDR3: TGTGCCAGCAGCGAGGCTCAAGGACTTTATGGCTACACCTTC. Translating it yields CASSEAQGLYGYTF.

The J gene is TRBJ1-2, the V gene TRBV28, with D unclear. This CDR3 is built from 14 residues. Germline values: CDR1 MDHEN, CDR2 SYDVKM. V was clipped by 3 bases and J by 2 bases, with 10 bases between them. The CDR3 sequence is CASSFGGNNYGYTF. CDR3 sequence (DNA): TGTGCCAGCAGTTTCGGAGGGAACAACTATGGCTACACCTTC.

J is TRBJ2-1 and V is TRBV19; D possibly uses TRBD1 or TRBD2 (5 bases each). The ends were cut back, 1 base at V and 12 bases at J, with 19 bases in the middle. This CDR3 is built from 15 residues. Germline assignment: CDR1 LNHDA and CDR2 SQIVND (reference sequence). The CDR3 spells CASSIGGRADKGQFF. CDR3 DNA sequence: TGTGCCAGTAGTATAGGGGGCCGAGCGGATAAGGGGCAGTTCTTC.

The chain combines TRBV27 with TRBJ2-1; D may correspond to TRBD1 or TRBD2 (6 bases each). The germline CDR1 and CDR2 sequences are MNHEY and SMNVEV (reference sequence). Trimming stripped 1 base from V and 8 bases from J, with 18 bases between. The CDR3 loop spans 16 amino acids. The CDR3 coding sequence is TGTGCCAGCAGTTTATTCCGGGGGCTGGAGGCTGATGAGCAGTTCTTC. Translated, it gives CASSLFRGLEADEQFF.

CDR3: CASSEIRVGTEAFF. The CDR3, as DNA: TGTGCCAGCAGTGAGATCAGGGTGGGCACTGAAGCTTTCTTT. The rearrangement uses TRBV2 and TRBJ1-1; maybe TRBD1 (5 bases). This CDR3 is built from 14 residues. Germline V CDR1 and CDR2: SNHLY, FYNNEI. V lost 3 bases to trimming and J lost 4 bases, with 12 bases between them. Full variable domain (remainder filled in from reference TRBV2 and TRBJ1-1): EPEVTQTPSHQVTQMGQEVILRCVPISNHLYFYWYRQILGQKVEFLVSFYNNEISEKSEIFDDQFSVERPDGSNFTLKIRSTKLEDSAMYFCASSEIRVGTEAFFGQGTRLTVV.

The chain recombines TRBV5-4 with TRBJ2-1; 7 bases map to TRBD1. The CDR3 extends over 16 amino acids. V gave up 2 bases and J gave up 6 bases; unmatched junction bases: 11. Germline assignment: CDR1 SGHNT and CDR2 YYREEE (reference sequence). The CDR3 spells CASSFPDRALGNEQFF. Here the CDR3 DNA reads TGTGCCAGCAGCTTCCCAGACAGGGCTTTAGGCAATGAGCAGTTCTTC. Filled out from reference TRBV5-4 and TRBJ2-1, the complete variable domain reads ETGVTQSPTHLIKTRGQQVTLRCSSQSGHNTVSWYQQALGQGPQFIFQYYREEENGRGNFPPRFSGLQFPNYSSELNVNALELDDSALYLCASSFPDRALGNEQFFGPGTRLTVL.

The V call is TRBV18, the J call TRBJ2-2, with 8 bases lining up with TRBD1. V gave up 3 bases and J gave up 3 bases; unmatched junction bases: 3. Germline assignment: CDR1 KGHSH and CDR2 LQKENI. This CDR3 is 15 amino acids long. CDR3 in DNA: TGTGCCAGCTCACCCGGACAGGGATACACCGGGGAGCTGTTTTTT. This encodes CASSPGQGYTGELFF. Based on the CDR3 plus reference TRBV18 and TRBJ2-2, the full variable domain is NAGVMQNPRHLVRRRGQEARLRCSPMKGHSHVYWYRQLPEEGLKFMVYLQKENIIDESGMPKERFSAEFPKEGPSILRIQQVVRGDSAAYFCASSPGQGYTGELFFGEGSRLTVL.

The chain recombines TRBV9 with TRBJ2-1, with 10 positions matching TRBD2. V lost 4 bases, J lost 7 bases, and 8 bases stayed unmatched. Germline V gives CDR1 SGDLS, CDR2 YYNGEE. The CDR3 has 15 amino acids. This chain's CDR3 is CASSSPGLAQNEQFF. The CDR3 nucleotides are TGTGCCAGCAGCTCGCCGGGACTAGCGCAAAATGAGCAGTTCTTC.

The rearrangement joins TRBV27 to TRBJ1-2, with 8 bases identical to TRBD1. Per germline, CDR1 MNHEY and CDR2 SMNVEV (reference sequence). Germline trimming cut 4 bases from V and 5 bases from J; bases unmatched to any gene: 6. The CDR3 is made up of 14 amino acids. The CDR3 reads CASSSRTGTYGYTF. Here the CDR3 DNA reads TGTGCCAGCAGTTCGCGGACAGGGACTTATGGCTACACCTTC.

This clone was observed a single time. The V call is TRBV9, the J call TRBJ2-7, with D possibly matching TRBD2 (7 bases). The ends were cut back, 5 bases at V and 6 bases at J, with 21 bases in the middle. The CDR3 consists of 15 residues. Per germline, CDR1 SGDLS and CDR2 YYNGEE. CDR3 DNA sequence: TGTGCCAGCAGTCCCCAGTGGGGGGGGCTCGCCGAGCAGTACTTC. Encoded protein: CASSPQWGGLAEQYF.

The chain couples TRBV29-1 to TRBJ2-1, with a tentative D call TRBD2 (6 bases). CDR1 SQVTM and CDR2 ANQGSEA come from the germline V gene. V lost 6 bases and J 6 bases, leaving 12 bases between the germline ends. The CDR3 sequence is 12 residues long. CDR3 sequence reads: CSVKATSNEQFF. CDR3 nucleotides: TGCAGCGTCAAAGCGACTAGCAATGAGCAGTTCTTC.

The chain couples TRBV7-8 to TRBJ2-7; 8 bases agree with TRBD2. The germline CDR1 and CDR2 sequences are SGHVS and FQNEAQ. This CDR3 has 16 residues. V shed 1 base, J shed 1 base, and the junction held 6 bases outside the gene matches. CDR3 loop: CASSLGVGGVSYEQYF. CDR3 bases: TGTGCCAGCAGCTTAGGGGTCGGGGGGGTTTCCTACGAGCAGTACTTC.

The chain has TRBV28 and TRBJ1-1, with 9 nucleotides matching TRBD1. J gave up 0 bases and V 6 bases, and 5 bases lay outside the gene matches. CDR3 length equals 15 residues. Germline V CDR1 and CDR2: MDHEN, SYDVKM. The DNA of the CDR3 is TGTGCCAGCAGCCCGGGACAGGGCATGAACACTGAAGCTTTCTTT. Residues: CASSPGQGMNTEAFF.

The CDR3 DNA reads TGTGCCAGCAGTGAAGTAGTAAGAGGTTCACCCCTCCACTTT. This sequence encodes CASSEVVRGSPLHF. V usage is TRBV2 and J usage is TRBJ1-6; D not certain. The CDR3 consists of 14 residues. V lost 1 base and J 9 bases, leaving 10 bases between the germline ends. Germline loops: CDR1 SNHLY, CDR2 FYNNEI.

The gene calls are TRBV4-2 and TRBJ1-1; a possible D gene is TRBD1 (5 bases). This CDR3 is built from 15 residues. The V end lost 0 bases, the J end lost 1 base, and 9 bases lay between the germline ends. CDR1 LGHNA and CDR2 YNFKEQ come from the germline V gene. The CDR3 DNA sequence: TGTGCCAGCAGCCAAGATGTGGGGGAGAACACTGAAGCTTTCTTT. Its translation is CASSQDVGENTEAFF.

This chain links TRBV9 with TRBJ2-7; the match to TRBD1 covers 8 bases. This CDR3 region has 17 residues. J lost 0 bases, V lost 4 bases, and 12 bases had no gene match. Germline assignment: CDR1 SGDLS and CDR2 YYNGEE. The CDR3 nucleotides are TGTGCCAGCAGCCCACCCCAGGACAGGGATTTCTCCTACGAGCAGTACTTC. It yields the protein CASSPPQDRDFSYEQYF.

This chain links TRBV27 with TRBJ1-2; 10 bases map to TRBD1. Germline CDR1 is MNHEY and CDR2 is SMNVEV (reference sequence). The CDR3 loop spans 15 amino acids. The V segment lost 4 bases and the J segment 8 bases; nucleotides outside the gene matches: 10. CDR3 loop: CASSSTDRGYSGYTF. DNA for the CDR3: TGTGCCAGCAGTTCCACGGACAGGGGGTACTCGGGCTACACCTTC.

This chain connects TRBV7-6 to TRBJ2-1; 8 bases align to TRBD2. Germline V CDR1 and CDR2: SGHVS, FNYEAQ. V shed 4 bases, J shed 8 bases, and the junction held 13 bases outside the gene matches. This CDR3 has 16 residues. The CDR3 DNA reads TGTGCCAGCAGCTCCCCGTTAGCGGGAAGGTCGTATGAGCAGTTCTTC. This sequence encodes CASSSPLAGRSYEQFF.

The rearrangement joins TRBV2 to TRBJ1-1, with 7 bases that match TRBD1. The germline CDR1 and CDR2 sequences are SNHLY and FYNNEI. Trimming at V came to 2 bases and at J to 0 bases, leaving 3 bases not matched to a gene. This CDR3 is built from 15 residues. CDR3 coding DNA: TGTGCCAGCAGTGAACACAGGGGAATGAACACTGAAGCTTTCTTT. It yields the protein CASSEHRGMNTEAFF.